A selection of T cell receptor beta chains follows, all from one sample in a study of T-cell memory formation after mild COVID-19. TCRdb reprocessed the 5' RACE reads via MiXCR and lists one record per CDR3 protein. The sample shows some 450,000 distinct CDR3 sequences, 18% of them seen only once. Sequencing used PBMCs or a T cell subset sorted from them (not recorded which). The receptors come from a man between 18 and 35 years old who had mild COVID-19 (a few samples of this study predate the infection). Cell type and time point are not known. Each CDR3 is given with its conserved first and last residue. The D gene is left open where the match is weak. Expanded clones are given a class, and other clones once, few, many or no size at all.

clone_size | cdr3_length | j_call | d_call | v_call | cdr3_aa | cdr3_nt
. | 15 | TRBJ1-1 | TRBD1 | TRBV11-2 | CASSSRGQGRTEAFF | TGTGCCAGCAGCTCCAGGGGACAGGGTAGGACTGAAGCTTTCTTT
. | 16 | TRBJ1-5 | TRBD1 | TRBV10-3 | CAGGQLDRGGNQPQHF | TGTGCCGGGGGACAGCTCGACCGAGGGGGCAATCAGCCCCAGCATTTT
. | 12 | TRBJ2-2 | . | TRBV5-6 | CARTFNPGELFF | TGTGCCAGAACCTTTAACCCCGGGGAGCTGTTTTTT
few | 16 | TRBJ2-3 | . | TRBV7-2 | CASSSVGAGNKDTQYF | TGTGCCAGCAGCTCGGTGGGGGCCGGAAATAAAGATACGCAGTATTTT
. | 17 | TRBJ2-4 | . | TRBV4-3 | CASSPYEGSIAKNIQYF | TGCGCCAGCAGCCCTTATGAGGGCAGTATAGCCAAAAACATTCAGTACTTC
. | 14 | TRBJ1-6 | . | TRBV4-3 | CASSQSAGSSPLHF | TGCGCCAGCAGCCAGAGCGCAGGGTCTTCACCCCTCCACTTT
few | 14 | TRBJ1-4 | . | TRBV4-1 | CASSQFGDNEKLFF | TGCGCCAGCAGCCAATTCGGGGATAATGAAAAACTGTTTTTT
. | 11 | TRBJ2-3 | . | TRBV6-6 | CASSYGNTQYF | TGTGCCAGCAGTTACGGGAATACGCAGTATTTT
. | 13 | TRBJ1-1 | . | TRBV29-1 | CSAGGSWNTEAFF | TGCAGCGCCGGTGGCAGTTGGAACACTGAAGCTTTCTTT
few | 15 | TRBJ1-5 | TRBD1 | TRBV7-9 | CASSHQGAHNQPQHF | TGTGCCAGCAGTCATCAGGGGGCACACAATCAGCCCCAGCATTTT
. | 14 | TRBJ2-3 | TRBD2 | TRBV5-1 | CASKLAGFADTQYF | TGCGCCAGCAAGCTAGCGGGTTTTGCAGATACGCAGTATTTT
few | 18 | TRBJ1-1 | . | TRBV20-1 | CSASNPNGRAGPNTEAFF | TGCAGTGCTAGTAACCCCAACGGGCGGGCGGGGCCGAACACTGAAGCTTTCTTT
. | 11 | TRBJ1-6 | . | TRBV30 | CAWSINSPLHF | TGTGCCTGGAGTATAAATTCACCCCTCCACTTT
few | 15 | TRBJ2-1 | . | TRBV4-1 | CASSQAGDGYNEQFF | TGCGCCAGCAGCCAAGCCGGGGACGGTTACAATGAGCAGTTCTTC
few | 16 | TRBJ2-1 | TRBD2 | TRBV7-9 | CASSPTGGGVGNEQFF | TGTGCCAGCAGCCCGACTGGCGGGGGGGTCGGCAATGAGCAGTTCTTC
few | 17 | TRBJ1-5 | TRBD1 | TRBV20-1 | CSASPQGGGPSNQPQHF | TGCAGTGCTAGCCCCCAGGGAGGGGGCCCTAGCAATCAGCCCCAGCATTTT
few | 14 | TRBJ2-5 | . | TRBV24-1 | CATSANRYQETQYF | TGTGCCACCAGTGCCAACAGGTACCAAGAGACCCAGTACTTC
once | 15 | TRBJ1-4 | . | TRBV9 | CASSRMAGEFEKLFF | TGTGCCAGCAGCCGTATGGCAGGGGAATTCGAAAAACTGTTTTTT
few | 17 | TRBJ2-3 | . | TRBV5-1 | CASSLGAALGGTDTQYF | TGCGCCAGCAGCCTGGGGGCAGCCCTGGGTGGCACAGATACGCAGTATTTT
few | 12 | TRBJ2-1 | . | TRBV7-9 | CASSLIPGEQFF | TGTGCCAGCAGCTTAATCCCGGGTGAGCAGTTCTTC
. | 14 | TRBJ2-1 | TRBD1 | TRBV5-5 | CASSSGQGWNEQFF | TGTGCCAGCAGCTCCGGACAGGGGTGGAATGAGCAGTTCTTC
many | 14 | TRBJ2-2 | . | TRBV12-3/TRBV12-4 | CASSPGQNTGELFF | TGCGCCAGCAGCCCGGGACAGAACACCGGGGAGCTGTTTTTT
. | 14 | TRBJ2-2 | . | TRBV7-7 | CASSLDTGAGELYF | TGTGCTAGCAGCTTAGATACTGGAGCTGGGGAGCTGTATTTT
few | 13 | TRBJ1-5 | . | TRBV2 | CASRTGANQPQHF | TGTGCCAGCAGGACCGGGGCCAATCAGCCCCAGCATTTT
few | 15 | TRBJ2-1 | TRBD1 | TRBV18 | CASSPWTGVYNEQFF | TGTGCCAGCTCACCATGGACAGGGGTCTACAATGAGCAGTTCTTC
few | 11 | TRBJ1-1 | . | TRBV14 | CASSQDWEAFF | TGTGCCAGCAGCCAAGATTGGGAAGCTTTCTTT
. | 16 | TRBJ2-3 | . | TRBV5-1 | CASSLGWGRETDTQYF | TGCGCCAGCAGCTTGGGCTGGGGGAGAGAAACAGATACGCAGTATTTT
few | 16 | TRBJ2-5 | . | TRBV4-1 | CASRSVGRGLQETQYF | TGCGCCAGCCGCTCTGTGGGACGAGGGCTACAAGAGACCCAGTACTTC
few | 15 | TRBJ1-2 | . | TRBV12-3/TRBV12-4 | CASSSSDRKDYGYTF | TGTGCCAGCAGTTCGTCTGACCGAAAGGACTATGGCTACACCTTC
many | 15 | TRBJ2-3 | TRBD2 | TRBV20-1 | CSATPSGGAADTQYF | TGCAGTGCTACGCCTAGCGGGGGGGCCGCAGATACGCAGTATTTT
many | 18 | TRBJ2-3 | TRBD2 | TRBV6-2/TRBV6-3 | CASSLVSERGESTDTQYF | TGTGCCAGCAGTTTGGTCTCTGAACGGGGGGAAAGCACAGATACGCAGTATTTT
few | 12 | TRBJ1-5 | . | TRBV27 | CASQGVGQPQHF | TGTGCCAGTCAGGGAGTAGGGCAGCCCCAGCATTTT
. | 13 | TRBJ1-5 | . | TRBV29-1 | CSVRVDSNQPQHF | TGCAGCGTGCGGGTAGATAGCAATCAGCCCCAGCATTTT
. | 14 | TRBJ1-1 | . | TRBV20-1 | CSAIPAGSRAEAFF | TGCAGTGCTATTCCCGCGGGAAGTAGGGCTGAAGCTTTCTTT
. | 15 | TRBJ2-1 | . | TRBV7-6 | CASSPGTYDYNEQFF | TGTGCCAGCAGCCCAGGGACTTACGACTACAATGAGCAGTTCTTC
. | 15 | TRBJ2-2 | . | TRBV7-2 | CASSRGNSRSGELFF | TGTGCCAGCAGCCGAGGAAACTCCAGATCCGGGGAGCTGTTTTTT
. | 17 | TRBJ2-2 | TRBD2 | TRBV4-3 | CASSQPTSGGLTGELFF | TGCGCCAGCAGCCAGCCGACTAGCGGGGGCCTCACCGGGGAGCTGTTTTTT
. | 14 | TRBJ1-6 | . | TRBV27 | CASMRGLRNSPLHF | TGTGCCAGCATGAGGGGGTTGAGGAATTCACCCCTCCACTTT
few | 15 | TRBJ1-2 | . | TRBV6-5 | CASSTRGSGASGYTF | TGTGCCAGCAGCACCCGTGGTTCCGGGGCGTCTGGCTACACCTTC
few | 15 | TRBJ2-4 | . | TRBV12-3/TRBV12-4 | CASSLRWLAKNIQYF | TGTGCCAGCAGTTTAAGGTGGTTAGCCAAAAACATTCAGTACTTC
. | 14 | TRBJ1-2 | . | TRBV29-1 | CSVAGSRSLGGYTF | TGCAGCGTTGCAGGGTCCAGGTCTTTGGGCGGCTACACCTTC
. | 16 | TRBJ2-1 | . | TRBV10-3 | CAISEPTLNSYNEQFF | TGTGCCATCAGTGAGCCGACACTTAACTCCTACAATGAGCAGTTCTTC
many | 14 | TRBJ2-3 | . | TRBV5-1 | CASRENRNTDTQYF | TGCGCCAGCAGGGAGAACAGGAACACAGATACGCAGTATTTT
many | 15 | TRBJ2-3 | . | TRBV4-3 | CASSQDLASTDTQYF | TGCGCCAGCAGCCAAGATCTGGCTTCCACAGATACGCAGTATTTT
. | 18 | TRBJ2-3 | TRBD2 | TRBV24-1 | CATSDVTGDLGRPDTQYF | TGTGCCACCAGTGATGTCACGGGGGACCTCGGGAGGCCTGATACGCAGTATTTT
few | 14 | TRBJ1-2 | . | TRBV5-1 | CASSLAGGAGGYTF | TGCGCCAGCAGCTTGGCCGGTGGGGCAGGTGGCTACACCTTC
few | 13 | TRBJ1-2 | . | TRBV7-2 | CASTLRVSGGYTF | TGTGCCAGCACCCTCAGGGTCTCGGGTGGCTACACCTTC
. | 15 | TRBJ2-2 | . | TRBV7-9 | CASSVTSGNTGELFF | TGTGCCAGCAGCGTAACCAGCGGGAACACCGGGGAGCTGTTTTTT
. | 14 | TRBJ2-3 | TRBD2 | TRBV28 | CASMTGGGTDTQYF | TGTGCCAGCATGACGGGGGGTGGCACAGATACGCAGTATTTT